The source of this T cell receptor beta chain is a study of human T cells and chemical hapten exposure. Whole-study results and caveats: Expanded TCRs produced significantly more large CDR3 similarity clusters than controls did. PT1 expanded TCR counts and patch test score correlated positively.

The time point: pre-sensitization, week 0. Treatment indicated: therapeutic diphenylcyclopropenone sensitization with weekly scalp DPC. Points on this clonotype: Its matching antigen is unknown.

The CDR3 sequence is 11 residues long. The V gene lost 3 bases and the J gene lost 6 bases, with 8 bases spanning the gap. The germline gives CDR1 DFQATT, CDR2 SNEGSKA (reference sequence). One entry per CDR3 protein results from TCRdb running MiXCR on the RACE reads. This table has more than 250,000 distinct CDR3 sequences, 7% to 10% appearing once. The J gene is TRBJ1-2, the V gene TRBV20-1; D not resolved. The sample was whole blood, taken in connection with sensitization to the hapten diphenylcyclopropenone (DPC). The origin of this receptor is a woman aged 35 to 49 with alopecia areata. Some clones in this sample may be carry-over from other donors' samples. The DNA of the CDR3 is TGCAGTGCTAGTTCTCCGGATGGCTACACCTTC. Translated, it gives CSASSPDGYTF.